The entry below gives a single TCR beta chain sequence along with its context. Its antigen is currently unknown. This entry belongs to a study of post-analysis software for immune sequencing data. Study conclusions and caveats: TRBV segments more frequent in patients than in controls numbered five and included TRBV5-6, TRBV5-1 and TRBV20-1. Co-batched samples clustered tightly together by F measure. People with multiple sclerosis had a significantly lower normalized Chao1 diversity than controls did.

Researchers reported that TCR beta cDNA libraries carried unique molecular identifiers. TCRdb itself ran the PCR reads through MiXCR, one entry per CDR3 protein. The repertoire has roughly 600,000 distinct CDR3 sequences, 40% to 50% of them found once; the top ten carry about 1.8%. The length of the CDR3 is 15 residues. V lost 4 bases, J lost 0 bases, and 5 bases stayed unmatched. The germline V gene has CDR1 MNHNS and CDR2 SASEGT. The sequence was collected from a girl under 18 with multiple sclerosis. This chain links TRBV6-1 with TRBJ1-2, with 7 bases that match TRBD1. The sequenced material came from blood. CDR3 in DNA: TGTGCCAGCAGTGTGGGACAGCCGCCTAACTATGGCTACACCTTC. Translated: CASSVGQPPNYGYTF.